These 3 T cell receptor beta chains share one sample of origin, sequenced in a study of identical twins. MiXCR, applied by TCRdb to the 5' RACE reads, yields one record per CDR3 protein. The repertoire holds some 590,000 distinct CDR3 sequences, with around 9.6% as singletons. These records were also assigned to another study, of yellow fever vaccine responses in identical twins.

Specimen: PBMCs. Source of these receptors: a woman aged 18-30 years in good health.

With regard to this clonotype: Given a much more abundant clone one base away, this may be a read error. The chain couples TRBV4-3 to TRBJ2-1, with a weak D call TRBD2 (6 bases). The CDR3 extends over 14 amino acids. Germline CDR1 reads LGHNA; CDR2 reads YSLEER. The CDR3 reads CASSQEEGYNVQFF. CDR3 sequence (DNA): TGCGCCAGCAGCCAAGAGGAGGGTTACAATGTGCAGTTCTTC.

The chain couples TRBV11-2 to TRBJ2-3; tentative D call: TRBD2 (5 bases). Germline loops: CDR1 SGHAT, CDR2 FQNNGV. This CDR3 has 18 residues. The V end was cut by 0 bases, the J end by 0 bases, with 16 bases between. The CDR3 loop reads CASSLDPAEIASTDTQYF. Written as DNA, the CDR3 is TGTGCCAGCAGCTTAGACCCAGCGGAGATAGCTAGCACAGATACGCAGTATTTT.

This rearrangement joins TRBV29-1 to TRBJ2-7; possible D gene TRBD1, 5 bases. The CDR3 sequence is 14 residues long. Trimming took off 1 base at V and 0 bases at J, with 10 bases between the two ends. In germline, CDR1 is SQVTM, CDR2 ANQGSEA. This CDR3 is CSVEVMTASYEQYF. CDR3 DNA: TGCAGCGTTGAAGTAATGACAGCCTCCTACGAGCAGTACTTC.